This TCR beta chain derives from a study of blood T cell repertoires in COVID-19. Assay: immunoSEQ multiplex PCR; the TCRdb copy retains only in-frame clones and omits some. There are roughly 300,000 clones in the sample; approximately 86% occur only once, and 4% to 5.5% lies in the top ten. The ends lost 0 bases at V and 0 bases at J; junction bases unmatched: 6. Germline CDR1 is SGHTA and CDR2 is FQGNSA. The CDR3 spans 18 residues. This sequence originates from a woman in her thirties or forties with acute COVID-19. The chain carries TRBV7-2 and TRBJ2-7; TRBD2 aligns across 12 bases. The sequenced sample was PBMCs or T cells enriched from blood (not recorded which). The CDR3: CASSLASTSGRSSYEQYF. In DNA form, the CDR3 reads TGTGCCAGCAGCTTAGCGTCAACTAGCGGGAGGAGCTCCTACGAGCAGTACTTC. Full variable domain (rest looked up from reference TRBV7-2 and TRBJ2-7): GAGVSQSPSNKVTEKGKDVELRCDPISGHTALYWYRQSLGQGLEFLIYFQGNSAPDKSGLPSDRFSAERTGGSVSTLTIQRTQQEDSAVYLCASSLASTSGRSSYEQYFGPGTRLTVT.